This T cell receptor beta chain was found in a study of sequential checkpoint blockade in melanoma. Study as a whole: Arm A got nivolumab then ipilimumab; arm B the reverse, 1:1. Each arm's sequence ended with maintenance nivolumab.

As for treatment: randomized to nivolumab then ipilimumab (arm A) or the reverse (arm B). No patient had prior DNA-damaging chemotherapy. Sorted cells were live CD3+CD8+, lacking CD19 and CD56, from PBMCs. V lost 6 bases and J 4 bases, leaving 6 bases between the germline ends. The CDR3 totals 11 residues. Germline CDR1 and CDR2: MNHEY and SMNVEV (reference sequence). Only in-frame clones appear in the TCRdb table, and some are missing; sequencing was by immunoSEQ multiplex PCR. Of over 25,000 clones detected, about 80% appear once; the ten largest clones hold about an eighth. The specimen comprised CD8+ T cells sorted from blood (inferred from file names), sampled from a patient given nivolumab and ipilimumab in sequence. This receptor was taken from a human donor with melanoma. The gene calls are TRBV27 and TRBJ1-1; weak D call: TRBD1 (6 bases). Here the CDR3 reads CASRGGTEAFF. The CDR3 bases are TGTGCCAGCAGAGGGGGCACTGAAGCTTTCTTT.